The 15 T cell receptor beta chains below all came from one sample that was sequenced in a study of T-cell memory formation after mild COVID-19 (dated by TCRdb to about 2021). The library relied on 5' RACE. Sequencing was performed on an Illumina NovaSeq 6000. TCRdb trimmed the raw reads at Q25, called clones with MiXCR and kept productive beta chains. Entries that share a CDR3 protein sequence are merged under the most common genes and DNA. Here the sample has 300,000 to 350,000 distinct CDR3 sequences; over 11% occur a single time. The ten largest clones take up 21% of the sample. The sequencing input was PBMCs or a T cell subset sorted from them (not recorded which). These receptors all come from a man aged 18 to 35 who had mild COVID-19 (a few samples of this study predate the infection). The sample titles of this study are shuffled in the database, so cell type and time point are left out; the donor was told from shared clones.

The genes are TRBV7-2 and TRBJ1-2; 9 nucleotides line up with TRBD1. There are 14 residues in the CDR3. The germline gives CDR1 SGHTA, CDR2 FQGNSA. Trimming took 2 bases from V and 7 from J; bases not matched to a gene: 5. Here the CDR3 reads CASSLWGQGGGYTF. DNA for the CDR3: TGTGCCAGCAGCTTATGGGGACAGGGAGGTGGCTACACCTTC. The variable domain in full, with the rest retrieved from reference TRBV7-2 and TRBJ1-2, is GAGVSQSPSNKVTEKGKDVELRCDPISGHTALYWYRQSLGQGLEFLIYFQGNSAPDKSGLPSDRFSAERTGGSVSTLTIQRTQQEDSAVYLCASSLWGQGGGYTFGSGTRLTVV.

This clonotype was seen only a few times. CDR3 nucleotides: TGTGCCAGCAGTTTCGCACAGAACTACGAGCAGTACGTC. It translates to CASSFAQNYEQYV. The chain has TRBV28 and TRBJ2-7; D is unresolved. The CDR3 runs to 13 residues. V lost 3 bases and J lost 3, with 9 bases in between. Germline-derived CDR1 and CDR2 are MDHEN and SYDVKM.

The V gene is TRBV11-2, the J gene TRBJ1-1, with 11 bases fitting TRBD1. Germline CDR1 SGHAT, CDR2 FQNNGV. V lost 7 bases and J lost 1; bases outside the gene matches: 11. The CDR3 has 17 residues. DNA of the CDR3: TGTGCCAGCAACACAGGGAGGGGACAGGGGGGGAACACTGAAGCTTTCTTT. This translates into CASNTGRGQGGNTEAFF.

J is TRBJ2-1 and V is TRBV12-3 or TRBV12-4, with 9 bases identical to TRBD2. The V gene end was trimmed by 5 bases and the J gene end by 8 bases; junction bases not matched to a gene: 10. There are 15 residues in the CDR3. This chain's CDR3 is CASSAGTSLFDEQFF. CDR3 nucleotides: TGTGCCAGCAGTGCCGGGACTAGCCTATTCGATGAGCAGTTCTTC.

Many counts were recorded for this clonotype. The gene calls are TRBV28 and TRBJ2-1, with 11 bases matching TRBD2. This CDR3 is 17 amino acids long. Trimming removed 6 bases from V and 0 bases from J; junction bases left unmatched: 7. Germline lookup yields CDR1 MDHEN and CDR2 SYDVKM. The CDR3: CASRELAGDSSYNEQFF. For the CDR3, the DNA is TGTGCCAGCAGGGAACTAGCGGGGGACAGCTCCTACAATGAGCAGTTCTTC. The whole variable domain, remainder taken from reference TRBV28 and TRBJ2-1, is DVKVTQSSRYLVKRTGEKVFLECVQDMDHENMFWYRQDPGLGLRLIYFSYDVKMKEKGDIPEGYSVSREKKERFSLILESASTNQTSMYLCASRELAGDSSYNEQFFGPGTRLTVL.

A few counts support this clonotype. The chain recombines TRBV30 with TRBJ2-7; possible D gene TRBD1, 5 bases. Trimming stripped 0 bases from V and 3 bases from J, with 12 bases between. CDR1 GTSNPN and CDR2 SVGIG come from the germline V gene (reference sequence). The CDR3 extends over 14 amino acids. The chain's CDR3 is CAWSVPARVYEQYF. The CDR3 nucleotides are TGTGCCTGGAGTGTACCAGCCAGGGTCTACGAGCAGTACTTC.

This chain joins TRBV9 and TRBJ2-2, with 8 bases aligning to TRBD1. V lost 0 bases to trimming and J lost 2 bases; unmatched junction nucleotides: 3. The CDR3 length is 16 residues. Germline V lookup: CDR1 SGDLS, CDR2 YYNGEE. CDR3 protein: CASSVGGTGNTGELFF. In DNA form, the CDR3 reads TGTGCCAGCAGCGTAGGTGGGACAGGAAACACCGGGGAGCTGTTTTTT.

This sequence joins TRBV7-8 and TRBJ1-5; tentatively, D is TRBD1 (5 bases). The germline CDR1 and CDR2 sequences are SGHVS and FQNEAQ. This CDR3 is built from 14 residues. The ends were cut back, 5 bases at V and 7 bases at J, with 15 bases in the middle. The CDR3 sequence is CASSLQETGQPQHF. CDR3 DNA: TGTGCCAGCAGCCTACAGGAAACGGGACAGCCCCAGCATTTT.

The chain links TRBV12-3 or TRBV12-4 to TRBJ1-2, with D unresolved. The CDR3 sequence is 12 residues long. The V end was cut by 5 bases, the J end by 4 bases, with 8 bases between. CDR3 in amino acids: CASSKEGYGYTF. The CDR3 DNA sequence: TGTGCCAGCAGTAAAGAAGGCTATGGCTACACCTTC.

V gene TRBV6-5 combines with J gene TRBJ2-5, with TRBD1 matching 7 bases. V shed 0 bases, J shed 4 bases, and the junction held 5 bases outside the gene matches. Germline lookup yields CDR1 MNHEY and CDR2 SVGAGI. There are 15 residues in the CDR3. The CDR3 here is CASSYSTGVRETQYF. In DNA form, the CDR3 reads TGTGCCAGCAGTTACTCAACAGGGGTGCGAGAGACCCAGTACTTC.

This clonotype was seen more than once but under ten times. The chain is built from TRBV19 and TRBJ2-7, with TRBD1 matching 9 bases. The CDR3 has 15 residues. Losses at the gene ends were 5 bases for V and 4 bases for J; bases not matched to a gene: 9. CDR1 and CDR2 from the germline V gene are LNHDA and SQIVND (reference sequence). The CDR3 is CASSPGTGYMYEQYF. CDR3 sequence (DNA): TGTGCCAGTAGTCCCGGGACAGGGTACATGTACGAGCAGTACTTC.

This clonotype was counted between two and nine times. This chain links TRBV5-6 with TRBJ1-6; TRBD1 matches at 9 bases. CDR3 size: 16 residues. The V and J ends lost 4 bases and 6 bases, in that order; junction bases with no gene match: 8. Germline V gene lookup returns CDR1 SGHDT and CDR2 YYEEEE. The CDR3 DNA reads TGTGCCAGCAGCCAAGGGACAGGGATGGTTAATTCACCCCTCCACTTT. Protein product: CASSQGTGMVNSPLHF.

This clonotype was recorded many times. CDR3 residues: CASSFGRNNEQYF. The CDR3 DNA sequence: TGTGCCAGCAGTTTTGGGCGGAATAACGAGCAGTACTTC. J is TRBJ2-7 and V is TRBV12-3 or TRBV12-4; D gene ambiguous. The CDR3 is 13 residues long. V was cut by 3 bases and J by 5 bases, with 11 bases left in between.

Only a few counts were recorded for this clonotype. J is TRBJ1-4 and V is TRBV6-4, with D uncertain. V gave up 6 bases and J gave up 4 bases, with 6 bases separating them. There are 12 residues in the CDR3. Germline V gene data show CDR1 as MRHNA and CDR2 as SNTAGT. In DNA, the CDR3 is TGTGCCAGCAGCCAACATAATGAAAAACTGTTTTTT. The encoded protein is CASSQHNEKLFF.

The chain is built from TRBV13 and TRBJ1-2; no definite D call. The V and J ends lost 5 bases and 4 bases respectively, with 17 bases between them. CDR1 is PRHDT and CDR2 is FYEKMQ in the germline V gene (reference sequence). The CDR3 totals 15 residues. The CDR3 is CASSPESTGRYGYTF. The CDR3 region has the DNA TGTGCCAGCAGCCCCGAGTCGACCGGACGCTATGGCTACACCTTC.